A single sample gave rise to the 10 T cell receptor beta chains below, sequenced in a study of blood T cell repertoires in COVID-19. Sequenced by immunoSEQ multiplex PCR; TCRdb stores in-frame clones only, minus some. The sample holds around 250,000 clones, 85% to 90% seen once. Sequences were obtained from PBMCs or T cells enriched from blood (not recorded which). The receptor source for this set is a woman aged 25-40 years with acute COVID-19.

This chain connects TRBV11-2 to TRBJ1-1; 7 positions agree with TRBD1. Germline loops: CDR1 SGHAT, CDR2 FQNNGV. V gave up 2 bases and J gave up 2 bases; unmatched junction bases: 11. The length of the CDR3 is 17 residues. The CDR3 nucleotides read TGTGCCAGCAGCTTATCATACGCTAGGGACAGTAACACTGAAGCTTTCTTT. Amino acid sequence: CASSLSYARDSNTEAFF. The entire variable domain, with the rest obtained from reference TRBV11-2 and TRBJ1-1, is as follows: EAGVAQSPRYKIIEKRQSVAFWCNPISGHATLYWYQQILGQGPKLLIQFQNNGVVDDSQLPKDRFSAERLKGVDSTLKIQPAKLEDSAVYLCASSLSYARDSNTEAFFGQGTRLTVV.

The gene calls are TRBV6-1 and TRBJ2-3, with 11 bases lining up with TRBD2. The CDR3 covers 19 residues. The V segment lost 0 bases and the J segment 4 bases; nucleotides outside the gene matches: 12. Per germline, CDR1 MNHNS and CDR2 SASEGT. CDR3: CASSEAGSGRARLADTQYF. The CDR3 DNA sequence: TGTGCCAGCAGTGAAGCGGGTAGCGGGAGGGCGAGGCTTGCAGATACGCAGTATTTT.

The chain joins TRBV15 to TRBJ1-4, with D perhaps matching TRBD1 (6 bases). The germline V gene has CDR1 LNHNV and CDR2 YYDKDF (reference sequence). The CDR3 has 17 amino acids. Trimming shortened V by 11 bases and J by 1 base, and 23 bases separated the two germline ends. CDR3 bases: TGTGCCTCGACAACGTCTCCCAGGGGTAAAACTAATGAAAAACTGTTTTTT. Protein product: CASTTSPRGKTNEKLFF.

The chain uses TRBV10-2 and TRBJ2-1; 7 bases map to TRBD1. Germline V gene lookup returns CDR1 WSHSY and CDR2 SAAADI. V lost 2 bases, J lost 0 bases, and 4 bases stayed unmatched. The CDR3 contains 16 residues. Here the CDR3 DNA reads TGCGCCAGCAGTGAGACAGGGGTGAGCTCCTACAATGAGCAGTTCTTC. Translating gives CASSETGVSSYNEQFF.

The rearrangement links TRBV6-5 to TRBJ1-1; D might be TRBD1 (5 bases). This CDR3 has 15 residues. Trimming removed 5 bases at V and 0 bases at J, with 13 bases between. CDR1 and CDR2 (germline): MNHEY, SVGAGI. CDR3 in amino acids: CASSPDSTMNTEAFF. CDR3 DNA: TGTGCCAGCAGTCCAGACAGCACCATGAACACTGAAGCTTTCTTT.

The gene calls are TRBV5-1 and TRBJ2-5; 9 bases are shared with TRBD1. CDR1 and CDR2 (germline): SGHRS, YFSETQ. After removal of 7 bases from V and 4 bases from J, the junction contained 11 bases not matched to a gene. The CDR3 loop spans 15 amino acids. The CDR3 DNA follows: TGCGCCAGCGTTTCCTTGGGACAGGGATCAGAGACCCAGTACTTC. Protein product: CASVSLGQGSETQYF.

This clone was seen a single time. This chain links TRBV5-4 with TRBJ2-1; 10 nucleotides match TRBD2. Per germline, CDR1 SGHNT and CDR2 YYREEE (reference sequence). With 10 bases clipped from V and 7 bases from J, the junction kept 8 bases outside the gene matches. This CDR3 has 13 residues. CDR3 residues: CAVGLADRNEQFF. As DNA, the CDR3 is TGTGCCGTCGGACTAGCGGACCGTAATGAGCAGTTCTTC.

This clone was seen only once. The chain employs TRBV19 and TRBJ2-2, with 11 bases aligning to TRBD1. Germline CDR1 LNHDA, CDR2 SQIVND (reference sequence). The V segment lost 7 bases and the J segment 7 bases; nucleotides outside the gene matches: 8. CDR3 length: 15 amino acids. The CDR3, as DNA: TGTGCCAGTACCCAGGACAGGGGGCTGGGCGGGGAGCTGTTTTTT. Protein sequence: CASTQDRGLGGELFF.

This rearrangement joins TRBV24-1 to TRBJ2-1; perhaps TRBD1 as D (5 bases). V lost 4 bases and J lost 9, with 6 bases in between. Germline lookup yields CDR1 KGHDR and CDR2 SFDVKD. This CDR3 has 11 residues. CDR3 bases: TGTGCCACCAGTGAAGGGGTTGAGCAGTTCTTC. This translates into CATSEGVEQFF.

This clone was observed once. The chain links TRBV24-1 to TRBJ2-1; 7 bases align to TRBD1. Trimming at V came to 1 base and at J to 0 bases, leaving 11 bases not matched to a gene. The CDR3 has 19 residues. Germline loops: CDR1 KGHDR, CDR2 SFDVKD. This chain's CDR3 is CATSDLGTGTASSYNEQFF. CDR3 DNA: TGTGCCACCAGTGATTTAGGAACCGGGACAGCGAGCTCCTACAATGAGCAGTTCTTC.